Listed below are T cell receptor beta chains from one sample, sequenced in a study of OX40 agonist ivuxolimab in advanced cancers. TCRdb's copy holds only in-frame clones and misses some; the assay was immunoSEQ multiplex PCR. Among 73,000 or so clones, approximately 90% were seen once, and the ten largest hold more than 0.4%. The sequences come from CD4+ or CD8+ T cells sorted from blood, collected in a trial of the OX40 agonist ivuxolimab. These receptors originate from an adult with an advanced solid tumor such as melanoma, head and neck, liver or kidney cancer. Each CDR3 is given with its conserved first and last residue. Fields, in order: D gene, V gene, clone size, J gene, CDR3 protein, CDR3 DNA. D genes are given only for firm matches. The size field is filled for only some rows; it gives once, few, many or a size class.

D: TRBD2
V: TRBV15
size: NA
J: TRBJ2-1
CDR3: CATSRDRVAGYYEQFF
DNA: TGTGCCACCAGCAGAGACCGGGTAGCGGGTTATTATGAGCAGTTCTTC

D: TRBD1
V: TRBV27
size: NA
J: TRBJ2-7
CDR3: CASGTGGYEQYF
DNA: TGTGCCAGCGGGACAGGGGGATACGAGCAGTACTTC

D: NA
V: TRBV9
size: NA
J: TRBJ2-2
CDR3: CASSVGPNTGELFF
DNA: TGTGCCAGCAGCGTAGGGCCAAACACCGGGGAGCTGTTTTTT

D: TRBD2
V: TRBV19
size: NA
J: TRBJ2-1
CDR3: CASSPASGSYNEQFF
DNA: TGTGCCAGTAGTCCGGCTAGCGGGAGTTACAATGAGCAGTTCTTC

D: NA
V: TRBV30
size: NA
J: TRBJ1-2
CDR3: CAWSPGANYGYTF
DNA: TGTGCCTGGAGTCCAGGGGCCAACTATGGCTACACCTTC

D: NA
V: TRBV13
size: NA
J: TRBJ2-1
CDR3: CASSNRDVSFNEQFF
DNA: TGTGCCAGCAGCAACCGGGATGTCAGCTTCAATGAGCAGTTCTTC

D: TRBD2
V: TRBV7-2
size: NA
J: TRBJ2-4
CDR3: CASSFGGMFKNIQYF
DNA: TGTGCCAGCAGCTTCGGGGGGATGTTCAAAAACATTCAGTACTTC

D: TRBD2
V: TRBV6-5
size: NA
J: TRBJ2-5
CDR3: CASSYVGLAGSETQYF
DNA: TGTGCCAGCAGTTACGTGGGTCTAGCGGGATCAGAGACCCAGTACTTC

D: TRBD1
V: TRBV6-6
size: NA
J: TRBJ1-5
CDR3: CASSSSRQGGQPQHF
DNA: TGTGCCAGCAGTTCCTCCAGACAGGGGGGACAGCCCCAGCATTTT

D: NA
V: TRBV5-1
size: NA
J: TRBJ1-1
CDR3: CASSPDGGLDTEAFF
DNA: TGCGCCAGCAGCCCTGACGGGGGATTGGACACTGAAGCTTTCTTT

D: TRBD1
V: TRBV30
size: NA
J: TRBJ2-1
CDR3: CAWSKQGVRYNEQFF
DNA: TGTGCCTGGAGTAAACAGGGGGTTAGGTACAATGAGCAGTTCTTC

D: NA
V: TRBV6-6
size: NA
J: TRBJ2-1
CDR3: CASSYGGTSYNEQFF
DNA: TGTGCCAGCAGTTACGGAGGAACCTCCTACAATGAGCAGTTCTTC

D: NA
V: TRBV25-1
size: NA
J: TRBJ1-1
CDR3: CASTDHPQNTEAFF
DNA: TGTGCCAGCACCGACCATCCCCAGAACACTGAAGCTTTCTTT

D: NA
V: TRBV6-5
size: NA
J: TRBJ1-1
CDR3: CASSYANTEAFF
DNA: TGTGCCAGCAGTTACGCGAACACTGAAGCTTTCTTT

D: NA
V: TRBV7-2
size: once
J: TRBJ1-2
CDR3: CASSPVGRGQMGYTF
DNA: TGTGCCAGCAGCCCAGTGGGCAGGGGACAAATGGGCTACACCTTC

D: TRBD2
V: TRBV2
size: NA
J: TRBJ2-5
CDR3: CASRTSGRLGQETQYF
DNA: TGTGCCAGCAGGACTAGCGGGAGGCTGGGGCAAGAGACCCAGTACTTC

D: NA
V: TRBV21-1
size: NA
J: TRBJ2-1
CDR3: CASSKRSGLAGSYYNEQFF
DNA: TGTGCCAGCAGCAAAAGGTCGGGACTAGCGGGTTCCTACTACAATGAGCAGTTCTTC

D: NA
V: TRBV18
size: NA
J: TRBJ2-5
CDR3: CASSPRDTLTETQYF
DNA: TGTGCCAGCTCACCCCGGGACACCTTAACGGAGACCCAGTACTTC

D: TRBD1
V: TRBV6-1
size: NA
J: TRBJ1-4
CDR3: CASVWTGLNEKLFF
DNA: TGTGCCAGCGTTTGGACAGGCCTTAATGAAAAACTGTTTTTT

D: NA
V: TRBV19
size: NA
J: TRBJ2-3
CDR3: CASSDSDYRTDTQYF
DNA: TGTGCCAGTAGTGACTCGGACTACCGCACAGATACGCAGTATTTT

D: NA
V: TRBV10-1
size: few
J: TRBJ2-2
CDR3: CASSRTGTSSYGELFF
DNA: TGCGCCAGCTCCAGAACCGGGACTTCGAGTTACGGGGAGCTGTTTTTT

D: TRBD1
V: TRBV29-1
size: NA
J: TRBJ1-2
CDR3: CSGTAGGFDGYTF
DNA: TGCAGCGGTACAGCAGGGGGCTTCGATGGCTACACCTTC

D: TRBD1
V: TRBV14
size: few
J: TRBJ2-2
CDR3: CASRGQGAGELFF
DNA: TGTGCCAGCAGGGGACAGGGGGCCGGGGAGCTGTTTTTT

D: TRBD2
V: TRBV19
size: NA
J: TRBJ2-2
CDR3: CASSTSGARTGELFF
DNA: TGTGCCAGTTCGACTAGCGGGGCGAGAACCGGGGAGCTGTTTTTT